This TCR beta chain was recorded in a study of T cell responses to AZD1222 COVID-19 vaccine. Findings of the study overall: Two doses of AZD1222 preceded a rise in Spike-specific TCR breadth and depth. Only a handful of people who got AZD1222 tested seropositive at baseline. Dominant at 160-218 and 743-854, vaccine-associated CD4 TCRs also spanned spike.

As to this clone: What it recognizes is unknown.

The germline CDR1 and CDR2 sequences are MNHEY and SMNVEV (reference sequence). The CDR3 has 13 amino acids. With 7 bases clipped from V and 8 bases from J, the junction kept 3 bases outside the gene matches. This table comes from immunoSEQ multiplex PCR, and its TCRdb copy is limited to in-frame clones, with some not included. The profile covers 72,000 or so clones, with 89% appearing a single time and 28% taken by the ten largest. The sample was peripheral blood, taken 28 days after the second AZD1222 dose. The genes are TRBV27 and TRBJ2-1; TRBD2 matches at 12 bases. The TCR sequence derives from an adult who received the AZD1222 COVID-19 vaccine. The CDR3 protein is CASTTSGSYEQFF. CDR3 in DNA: TGTGCCAGCACGACTAGCGGGAGTTATGAGCAGTTCTTC.